Each of the 32 T cell receptor beta chains below was sequenced from the same sample in a study of cytomegalovirus exposure and HLA in healthy donors. Vbeta (60) and Jbeta (13) primers were used in the PCR. Assay: immunoSEQ multiplex PCR; the TCRdb copy retains only in-frame clones and omits some. The sample lists about 91,000 clones, 60% to 65% occurring once. Sequencing was performed on PBMCs. These receptors came from a human donor in good health.

The chain recombines TRBV19 with TRBJ2-5, with 10 nucleotides matching TRBD2. The CDR3 runs to 18 residues. Germline CDR1 is LNHDA and CDR2 is SQIVND (reference sequence). V lost 4 bases to trimming and J lost 0 bases; unmatched junction nucleotides: 11. The CDR3 DNA reads TGTGCCAGTAGTAGACGGGGCCTAGCGGGAGCGTACCAAGAGACCCAGTACTTC. This sequence encodes CASSRRGLAGAYQETQYF.

The chain uses TRBV7-8 and TRBJ1-3; no definite D call. With 4 bases removed from V and 0 bases from J, the gap between germline ends came to 13 bases. Germline values: CDR1 SGHVS, CDR2 FQNEAQ. This CDR3 is 16 amino acids long. CDR3 sequence reads: CASSSLTRVSGNTIYF. Written as DNA, the CDR3 is TGTGCCAGCAGCTCGTTGACACGAGTCTCTGGAAACACCATATATTTT.

V and J are TRBV5-1 and TRBJ2-7, with D unresolved. V lost 0 bases and J lost 5, with 12 bases in between. The CDR3 totals 14 residues. CDR1 is SGHRS and CDR2 is YFSETQ in the germline V gene. Written as DNA, the CDR3 is TGCGCCAGCAGCTTGGATTACGGGTCCCACGAGCAGTACTTC. Translating it yields CASSLDYGSHEQYF.

The chain links TRBV27 to TRBJ2-3; D unclear. With 0 bases removed from V and 3 bases from J, the gap between germline ends came to 13 bases. Germline lookup yields CDR1 MNHEY and CDR2 SMNVEV (reference sequence). The CDR3 is 16 amino acids. The CDR3 DNA reads TGTGCCAGCAGTTTATCGGTCGGGTCGGGTACAGATACGCAGTATTTT. It specifies CASSLSVGSGTDTQYF.

This chain links TRBV9 with TRBJ1-4; D may be TRBD1 (6 bases). The CDR3 length is 14 residues. V lost 5 bases and J lost 6, with 14 bases in between. Germline CDR1 SGDLS, CDR2 YYNGEE. CDR3 in amino acids: CASSFAGADEKLFF. The CDR3 DNA reads TGTGCCAGCAGTTTCGCGGGGGCGGATGAAAAACTGTTTTTT.

This clone has more than one count but fewer than ten. The chain recombines TRBV5-6 with TRBJ1-1; D perhaps matches TRBD1 (6 bases). This CDR3 has 16 amino acids. The V gene lost 5 bases and the J gene lost 7 bases, with 24 bases spanning the gap. Germline V CDR1 and CDR2: SGHDT, YYEEEE. The CDR3 nucleotides read TGTGCCAGCAGATACATCGGAGAGGACAGAACTTTTGAAGCTTTCTTT. Translated, it gives CASRYIGEDRTFEAFF.

The chain joins TRBV15 to TRBJ2-7, with TRBD1 as a possible D gene (5 bases). The CDR3 sequence is 15 residues long. Trimming pared 0 bases from V and 1 base from J, leaving 10 bases between. Germline CDR1 is LNHNV and CDR2 is YYDKDF (reference sequence). The CDR3 reads CATSREGQGSYEQYF. The DNA for the CDR3 is TGTGCCACCAGCAGAGAAGGGCAGGGATCCTACGAGCAGTACTTC.

The genes are TRBV2 and TRBJ2-5, with 13 bases fitting TRBD2. The CDR3 is made up of 19 amino acids. Germline CDR1 is SNHLY and CDR2 is FYNNEI. V shed 8 bases, J shed 3 bases, and the junction held 18 bases outside the gene matches. CDR3 DNA sequence: TGTGCCAGCTGTCCCCTCGTAGGGACTAGCGGGGTCTACGAAGAGACCCAGTACTTC. Its translation: CASCPLVGTSGVYEETQYF.

The V and J genes are TRBV7-2 and TRBJ2-1; D ambiguous. CDR1 is SGHTA and CDR2 is FQGNSA in the germline V gene. The CDR3 length is 15 residues. V was trimmed by 6 bases and J by 1 base, leaving 13 bases between them. The CDR3 coding sequence is TGTGCCAGCAGGGCCGGGTTAGGATCCTACAATGAGCAGTTCTTC. Protein product: CASRAGLGSYNEQFF.

In its sample, this clone was seen a few times. This rearrangement joins TRBV29-1 to TRBJ2-3, with D possibly matching TRBD1 (6 bases). The CDR3 sequence is 12 residues long. The germline gives CDR1 SQVTM, CDR2 ANQGSEA. Deletions cut 5 bases from V and 11 bases from J, with 17 bases between. CDR3 in DNA: TGCAGCGTTCCCAACAGGGCGATGGGGCAGTATTTT. It specifies CSVPNRAMGQYF.

Only a few counts were recorded for this clone. The V call is TRBV4-1, the J call TRBJ1-2; D is undetermined. CDR1 and CDR2 from the germline V gene are MGHRA and YSYEKL. The germline V and J ends were trimmed by 0 bases and 8 bases, with 16 bases remaining between them. CDR3 length: 15 residues. DNA of the CDR3: TGCGCCAGCAGCCAAGATGAGGTCCTAGAGGGCGGCTACACCTTC. Its protein product is CASSQDEVLEGGYTF.

This clone was detected a few times. The genes are TRBV15 and TRBJ1-1; D call uncertain. From germline, CDR1 is LNHNV and CDR2 YYDKDF (reference sequence). Trimming took off 2 bases at V and 0 bases at J, with 4 bases between the two ends. The CDR3 contains 13 residues. CDR3 sequence (DNA): TGTGCCACCAGCAGACAAATGAACACTGAAGCTTTCTTT. Amino acids: CATSRQMNTEAFF.

This sequence joins TRBV5-1 and TRBJ2-5; D is possibly TRBD1 (6 bases). Germline CDR1 reads SGHRS; CDR2 reads YFSETQ. The CDR3 sequence is 14 residues long. Trimming removed 4 bases from V and 4 bases from J, with 14 bases in between. The CDR3 bases are TGCGCCAGCAGCGTGGACAGCTTCAGAGAGACCCAGTACTTC. As protein: CASSVDSFRETQYF.

About this clone itself: The same CDR3 also results from other DNA sequences found in this sample. The CDR3 region is CATSRAAGGAFF. The CDR3 DNA follows: TGTGCCACCAGCAGAGCGGCGGGTGGAGCTTTCTTT. This sequence joins TRBV15 and TRBJ1-1; D call uncertain. The CDR3 has 12 residues. CDR1 is LNHNV and CDR2 is YYDKDF in the germline V gene (reference sequence). V was clipped by 1 base and J by 10 bases, with 10 bases between them.

The V and J genes are TRBV20-1 and TRBJ2-5; D gene unclear. This CDR3 has 11 residues. With 5 bases removed from V and 3 bases from J, the gap between germline ends came to 7 bases. Germline values: CDR1 DFQATT, CDR2 SNEGSKA (reference sequence). This chain's CDR3 is CSAEEEETQYF. CDR3 DNA sequence: TGCAGTGCTGAAGAGGAAGAGACCCAGTACTTC.

V usage is TRBV5-4 and J usage is TRBJ2-7; D perhaps matches TRBD2 (5 bases). The CDR3 is 13 residues long. Trimming stripped 4 bases from V and 2 bases from J, with 10 bases between. The germline gives CDR1 SGHNT, CDR2 YYREEE (reference sequence). CDR3 protein: CASSHRGTYEQYF. The CDR3 DNA reads as TGTGCCAGCAGCCACAGAGGGACCTACGAGCAGTACTTC.

The rearrangement links TRBV6-5 to TRBJ2-1; TRBD2 might be the D (6 bases). Trimming stripped 5 bases from V and 1 base from J, with 12 bases between. CDR3 length: 15 amino acids. Germline values: CDR1 MNHEY, CDR2 SVGAGI. The CDR3 bases are TGTGCCAGCAGTGCGGGGTACAGGTCCTACAATGAGCAGTTCTTC. Its translation is CASSAGYRSYNEQFF.

This clone was observed a single time. Its ends do not fully match the called genes, so a read error is possible. CDR3 in amino acids: CASHDGGAFYDYTF. CDR3 DNA sequence: TGTGCCAGCCACGACGGAGGGGCATTCTATGACTACACCTTC. The chain has TRBV25-1 and TRBJ1-2; the D gene is possibly TRBD1 (5 bases). Germline lookup yields CDR1 MGHDK and CDR2 SYGVNS. CDR3 length: 14 residues.

The CDR3 bases are TGTGCCAGCAGCTTACGCGCAGGGGCAACTAATGAAAAACTGTTTTTT. It yields the protein CASSLRAGATNEKLFF. This rearrangement joins TRBV7-9 to TRBJ1-4, with D tentatively TRBD1 (6 bases). CDR1 is SEHNR, CDR2 FQNEAQ, per germline (reference sequence). The CDR3 covers 16 residues. V lost 2 bases, J lost 0 bases, and 10 bases lay in between.

The chain uses TRBV6-9 and TRBJ1-6; 7 bases agree with TRBD1. This CDR3 is built from 16 residues. Losses at the gene ends were 6 bases for V and 3 bases for J; bases not matched to a gene: 8. Germline loops: CDR1 MNHGY, CDR2 SVAAGI. Written as DNA, the CDR3 is TGTGCCAGCAGACCTCGGGACAGTTTCTATAATTCACCCCTCCACTTT. Translated: CASRPRDSFYNSPLHF.

The chain links TRBV29-1 to TRBJ1-2; a possible D gene is TRBD1 (5 bases). Trimming took 7 bases from V and 5 from J, leaving 11 bases between them. This CDR3 is built from 11 residues. In germline, CDR1 is SQVTM, CDR2 ANQGSEA. For the CDR3, the DNA is TGCAGCGGTGAGGGGCTTTATGGCTACACCTTC. Translating gives CSGEGLYGYTF.

A few counts support this clone. Other nucleotide sequences in the sample specify the same CDR3. The rearrangement joins TRBV4-3 to TRBJ2-7; D perhaps matches TRBD2 (6 bases). V was clipped by 0 bases and J by 4 bases, with 7 bases between them. CDR1 and CDR2 from the germline V gene are LGHNA and YSLEER. The CDR3 length is 13 residues. The CDR3 region is CASSQDRGYEQYF. The CDR3 DNA is TGCGCCAGCAGCCAAGATCGGGGGTACGAGCAGTACTTC.

The chain combines TRBV5-6 with TRBJ2-3, with 9 nucleotides matching TRBD2. Unmatched junction bases numbered 5, after V lost 3 bases and J lost 3 bases. The germline V gene encodes CDR1 SGHDT and CDR2 YYEEEE. The CDR3 runs to 15 residues. DNA of the CDR3: TGTGCCAGCAGCTCCTTAGCGGGGGCAACAGATACGCAGTATTTT. Translated: CASSSLAGATDTQYF. The full variable domain, in which reference TRBV5-6 and TRBJ2-3 provide the parts outside the CDR3, is DAGVTQSPTHLIKTRGQQVTLRCSPKSGHDTVSWYQQALGQGPQFIFQYYEEEERQRGNFPDRFSGHQFPNYSSELNVNALLLGDSALYLCASSSLAGATDTQYFGPGTRLTVL.

The chain combines TRBV5-6 with TRBJ1-2, with a weak D call TRBD1 (5 bases). The length of the CDR3 is 14 residues. Trimming shortened V by 6 bases and J by 7 bases, and 19 bases separated the two germline ends. Germline V CDR1 and CDR2: SGHDT, YYEEEE. In nucleotides, the CDR3 is TGTGCCAGCACCTTTGCCGGGAGGGGAAGTGGCTACACCTTC. Translated: CASTFAGRGSGYTF.

The gene calls are TRBV7-8 and TRBJ1-2; 10 nucleotides line up with TRBD1. Per germline, CDR1 SGHVS and CDR2 FQNEAQ. The CDR3 has 14 residues. Unmatched junction bases numbered 2, after V lost 3 bases and J lost 4 bases. CDR3 nucleotide sequence: TGTGCCAGCAGCTTGGACAGGGGGACCTATGGCTACACCTTC. Its translation: CASSLDRGTYGYTF.

The chain has TRBV18 and TRBJ1-2; the D is unclear. The CDR3 runs 13 residues. Germline CDR1 and CDR2: KGHSH and LQKENI. V was pared by 3 bases and J by 4 bases, with 9 bases between. CDR3 region: CASSPRETYGYTF. In nucleotides, the CDR3 is TGTGCCAGCTCACCCCGCGAAACCTATGGCTACACCTTC.

The chain couples TRBV5-1 to TRBJ2-1; 11 bases match TRBD2. The CDR3 extends over 16 amino acids. Germline V gene data show CDR1 as SGHRS and CDR2 as YFSETQ. The trim removed 0 bases at V and 9 bases at J, leaving 8 bases unmatched. This chain's CDR3 is CASSLGPSGGSGEQFF. CDR3 DNA sequence: TGCGCCAGCAGCTTGGGTCCTAGCGGGGGGAGTGGTGAGCAGTTCTTC.

The chain links TRBV7-8 to TRBJ1-2, with D maybe TRBD1 (5 bases). V gave up 7 bases and J gave up 7 bases, with 25 bases separating them. Germline lookup yields CDR1 SGHVS and CDR2 FQNEAQ. This CDR3 has 16 residues. CDR3 residues: CASTSYHGGLGSGYTF. The DNA of the CDR3 is TGTGCCAGCACCTCTTATCACGGGGGTTTGGGCTCTGGCTACACCTTC.

CDR3 nucleotides: TGCGCCAGCAGCCAAGAGCCAGGGGAGAACACTGAAGCTTTCTTT. This translates into CASSQEPGENTEAFF. V is TRBV4-3 and J is TRBJ1-1; TRBD1 is a possible D gene (6 bases). The V and J ends lost 0 bases and 1 base respectively, with 9 bases between them. The CDR3 is 15 residues long. Germline-derived CDR1 and CDR2 are LGHNA and YSLEER.

The chain joins TRBV6-5 to TRBJ2-5; 7 bases fit TRBD1. Matching the DNA end better, TRBJ2-7 makes the J call doubtful. The CDR3 spans 16 residues. The germline gives CDR1 MNHEY, CDR2 SVGAGI. The CDR3 bases are TGTGCCAGCAGTTACCAGATGGGGACAGACGTATACGAGCAGTACTTC. As protein: CASSYQMGTDVYEQYF.

This chain uses TRBV6-5 with TRBJ2-1, with TRBD2 matching 10 bases. With V trimmed by 4 bases and J by 2 bases, 5 bases remained unmatched. The CDR3 has 16 residues. Germline V gives CDR1 MNHEY, CDR2 SVGAGI. The CDR3 DNA sequence: TGTGCCAGCAGTTCCACTCTAGCGGGGGCCTACAATGAGCAGTTCTTC. It yields the protein CASSSTLAGAYNEQFF.

This chain links TRBV10-3 with TRBJ2-3; D not resolved. The germline V gene has CDR1 ENHRY and CDR2 SYGVKD. The CDR3 extends over 10 amino acids. V lost 8 bases, J lost 10 bases, and 10 bases lay in between. The CDR3 sequence: CAIGDAPQYF. The CDR3 DNA reads as TGTGCCATCGGAGATGCTCCGCAGTATTTT.